Described below is a single T cell receptor (beta chain) sequence and its context. The second PCR ran roughly 7 to 11 cycles with a sample-barcoded 5' primer and J-beta primers. Each CDR3 protein is one row after TCRdb ran MiXCR on the 5' RACE reads. This table has around 2 million distinct CDR3 sequences, approximately 40% appearing once. V lost 2 bases and J lost 1; bases outside the gene matches: 4. CDR1 is SGHTA, CDR2 FQGNSA, per germline. CDR3 size: 15 residues. This entry comes from a study of blood T cells in healthy people across ages. The source is a human donor in good health. The sequenced sample consisted of blood. The genes are TRBV7-2 and TRBJ1-2, with TRBD1 matching 7 bases. CDR3 sequence: CASSLSGGFNYGYTF. CDR3 nucleotide sequence: TGTGCCAGCAGCTTATCAGGGGGGTTTAACTATGGCTACACCTTC.